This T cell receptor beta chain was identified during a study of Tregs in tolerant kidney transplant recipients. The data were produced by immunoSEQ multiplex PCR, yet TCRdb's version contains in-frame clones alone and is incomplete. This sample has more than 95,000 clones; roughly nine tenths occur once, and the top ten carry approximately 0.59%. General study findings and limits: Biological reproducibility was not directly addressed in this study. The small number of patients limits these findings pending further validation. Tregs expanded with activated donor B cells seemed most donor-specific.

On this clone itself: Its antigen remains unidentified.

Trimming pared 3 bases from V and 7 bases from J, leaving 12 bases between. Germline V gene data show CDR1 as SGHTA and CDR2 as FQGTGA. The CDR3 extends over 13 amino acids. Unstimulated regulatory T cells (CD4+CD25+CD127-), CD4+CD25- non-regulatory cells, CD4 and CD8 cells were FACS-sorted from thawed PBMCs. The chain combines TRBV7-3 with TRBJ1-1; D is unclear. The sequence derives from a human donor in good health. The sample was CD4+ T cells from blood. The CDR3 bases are TGTGCCAGCAGCTTTTCGAGCACCGGTGAAGCTTTCTTT. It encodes CASSFSSTGEAFF.